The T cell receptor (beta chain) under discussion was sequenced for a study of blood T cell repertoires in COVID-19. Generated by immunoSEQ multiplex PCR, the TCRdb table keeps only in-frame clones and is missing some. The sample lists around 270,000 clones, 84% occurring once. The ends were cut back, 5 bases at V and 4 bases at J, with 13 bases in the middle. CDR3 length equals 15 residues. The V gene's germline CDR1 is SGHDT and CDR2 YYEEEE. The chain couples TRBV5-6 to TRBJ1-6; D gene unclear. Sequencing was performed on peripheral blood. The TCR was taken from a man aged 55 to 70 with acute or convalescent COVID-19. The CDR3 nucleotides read TGTGCCAGCAGTTCGGAGGGCGTTTATAATTCACCCCTCCACTTT. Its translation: CASSSEGVYNSPLHF.